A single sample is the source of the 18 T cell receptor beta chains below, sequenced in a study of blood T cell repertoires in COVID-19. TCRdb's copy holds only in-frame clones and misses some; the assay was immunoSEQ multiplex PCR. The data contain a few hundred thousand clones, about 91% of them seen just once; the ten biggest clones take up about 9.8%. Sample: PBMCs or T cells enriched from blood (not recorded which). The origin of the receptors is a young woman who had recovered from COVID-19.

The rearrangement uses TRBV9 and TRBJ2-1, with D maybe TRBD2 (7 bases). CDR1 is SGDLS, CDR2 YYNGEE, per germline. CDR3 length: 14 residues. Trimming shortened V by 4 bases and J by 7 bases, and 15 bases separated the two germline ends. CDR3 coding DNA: TGTGCCAGCAGCCCCCTAGCGGACAGAAATGAGCAGTTCTTC. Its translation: CASSPLADRNEQFF. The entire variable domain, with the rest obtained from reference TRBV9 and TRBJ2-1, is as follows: DSGVTQTPKHLITATGQRVTLRCSPRSGDLSVYWYQQSLDQGLQFLIQYYNGEERAKGNILERFSAQQFPDLHSELNLSSLELGDSALYFCASSPLADRNEQFFGPGTRLTVL.

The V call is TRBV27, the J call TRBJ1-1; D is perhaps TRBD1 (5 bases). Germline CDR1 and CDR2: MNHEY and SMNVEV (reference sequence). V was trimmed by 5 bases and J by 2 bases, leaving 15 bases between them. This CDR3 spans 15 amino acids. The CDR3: CASSGQGWGNTEAFF. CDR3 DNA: TGTGCCAGCAGTGGGCAGGGATGGGGCAACACTGAAGCTTTCTTT.

The CDR3 protein is CATKGQPGGFTSTDTQYF. The DNA of the CDR3 is TGTGCCACGAAGGGCCAGCCTGGGGGGTTCACTAGCACAGATACGCAGTATTTT. This chain links TRBV10-3 with TRBJ2-3; weak D call: TRBD2 (6 bases). The ends were cut back, 10 bases at V and 0 bases at J, with 26 bases in the middle. CDR3 length: 18 residues. The germline gives CDR1 ENHRY, CDR2 SYGVKD.

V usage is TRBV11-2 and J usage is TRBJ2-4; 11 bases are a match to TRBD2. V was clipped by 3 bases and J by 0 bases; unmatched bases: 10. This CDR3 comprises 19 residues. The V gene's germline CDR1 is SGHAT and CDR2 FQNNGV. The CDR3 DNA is TGTGCCAGCAGCTTTAGCGGGGGGGTGACAGGTTTAGCCAAAAACATTCAGTACTTC. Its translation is CASSFSGGVTGLAKNIQYF.

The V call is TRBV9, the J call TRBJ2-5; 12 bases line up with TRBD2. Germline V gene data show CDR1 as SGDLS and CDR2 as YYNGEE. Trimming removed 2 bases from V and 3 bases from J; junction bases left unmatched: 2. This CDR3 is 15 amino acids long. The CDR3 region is CASSVRLAGEETQYF. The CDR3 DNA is TGTGCCAGCAGCGTCCGACTAGCGGGGGAAGAGACCCAGTACTTC.

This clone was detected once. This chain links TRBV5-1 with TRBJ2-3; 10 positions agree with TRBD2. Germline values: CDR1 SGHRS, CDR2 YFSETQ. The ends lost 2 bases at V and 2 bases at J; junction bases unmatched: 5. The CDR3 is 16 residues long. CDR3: CASSFRTSGNTDTQYF. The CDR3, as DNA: TGCGCCAGCAGCTTTCGGACTAGCGGAAACACAGATACGCAGTATTTT. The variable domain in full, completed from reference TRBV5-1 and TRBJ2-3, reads KAGVTQTPRYLIKTRGQQVTLSCSPISGHRSVSWYQQTPGQGLQFLFEYFSETQRNKGNFPGRFSGRQFSNSRSEMNVSTLELGDSALYLCASSFRTSGNTDTQYFGPGTRLTVL.

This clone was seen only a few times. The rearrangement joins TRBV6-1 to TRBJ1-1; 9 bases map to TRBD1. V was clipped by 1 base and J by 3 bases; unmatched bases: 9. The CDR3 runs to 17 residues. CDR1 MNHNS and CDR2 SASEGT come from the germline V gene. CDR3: CASSEGVGGQGDTEAFF. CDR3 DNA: TGTGCCAGCAGTGAAGGAGTTGGGGGACAGGGTGACACTGAAGCTTTCTTT.

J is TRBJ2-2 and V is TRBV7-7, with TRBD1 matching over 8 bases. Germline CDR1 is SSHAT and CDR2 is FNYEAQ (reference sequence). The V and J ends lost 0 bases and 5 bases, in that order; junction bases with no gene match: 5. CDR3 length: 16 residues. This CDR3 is CASSLAGTGGTGELFF. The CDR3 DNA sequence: TGTGCCAGCAGCTTAGCTGGGACAGGCGGGACCGGGGAGCTGTTTTTT.

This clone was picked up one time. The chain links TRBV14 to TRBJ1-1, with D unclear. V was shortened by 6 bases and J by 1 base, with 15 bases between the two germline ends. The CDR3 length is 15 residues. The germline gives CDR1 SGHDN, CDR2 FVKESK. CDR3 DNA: TGTGCCAGCAGTTCAAACCGGGGAGAGAACACTGAAGCTTTCTTT. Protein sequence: CASSSNRGENTEAFF.

The CDR3 DNA sequence: TGTGCCAGCTCTTTAGCGGGCCCAGAGACCCAGTACTTC. It translates to CASSLAGPETQYF. The J gene is TRBJ2-5, the V gene TRBV2; 7 bases are shared with TRBD2. Unmatched junction bases numbered 7, after V lost 8 bases and J lost 4 bases. The germline V gene encodes CDR1 SNHLY and CDR2 FYNNEI. The CDR3 spans 13 residues.

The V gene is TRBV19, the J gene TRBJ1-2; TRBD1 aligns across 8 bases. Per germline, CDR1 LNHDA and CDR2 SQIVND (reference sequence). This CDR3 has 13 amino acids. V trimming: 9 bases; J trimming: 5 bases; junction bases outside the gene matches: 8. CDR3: CASQTGATYGYTF. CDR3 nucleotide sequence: TGTGCCAGCCAGACAGGGGCTACATATGGCTACACCTTC.

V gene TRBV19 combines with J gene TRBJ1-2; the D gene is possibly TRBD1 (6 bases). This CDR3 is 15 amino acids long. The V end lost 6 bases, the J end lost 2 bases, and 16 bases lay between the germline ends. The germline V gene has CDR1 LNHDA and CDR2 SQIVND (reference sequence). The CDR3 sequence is CASSSRRTGNYGYTF. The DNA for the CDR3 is TGTGCCAGTAGCTCCCGACGTACAGGGAACTATGGCTACACCTTC.

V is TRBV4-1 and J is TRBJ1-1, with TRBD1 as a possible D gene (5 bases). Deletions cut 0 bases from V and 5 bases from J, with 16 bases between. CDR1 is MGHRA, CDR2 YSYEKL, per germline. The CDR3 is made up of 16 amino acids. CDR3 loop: CASSQEFGGVVTEAFF. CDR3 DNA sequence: TGCGCCAGCAGCCAAGAGTTTGGAGGGGTGGTAACTGAAGCTTTCTTT.

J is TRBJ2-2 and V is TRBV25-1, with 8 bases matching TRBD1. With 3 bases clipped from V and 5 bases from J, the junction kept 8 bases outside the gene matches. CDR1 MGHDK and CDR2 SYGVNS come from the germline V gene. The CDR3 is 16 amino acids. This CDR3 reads CASSDRTGQDTGELFF. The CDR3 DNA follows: TGTGCCAGCAGTGACCGGACAGGGCAGGATACCGGGGAGCTGTTTTTT.

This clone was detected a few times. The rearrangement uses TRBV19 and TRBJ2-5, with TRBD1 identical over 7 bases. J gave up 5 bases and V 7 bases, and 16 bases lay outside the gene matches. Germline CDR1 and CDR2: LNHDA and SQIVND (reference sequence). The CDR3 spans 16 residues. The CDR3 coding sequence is TGTGCCAGTATTGACCGGGACAGCGGCTTGGTGGAGACCCAGTACTTC. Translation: CASIDRDSGLVETQYF.

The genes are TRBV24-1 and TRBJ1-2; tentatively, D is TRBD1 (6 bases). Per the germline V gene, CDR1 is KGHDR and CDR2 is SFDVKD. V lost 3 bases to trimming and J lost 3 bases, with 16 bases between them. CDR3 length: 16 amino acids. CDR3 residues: CATSDNRVLSYYGYTF. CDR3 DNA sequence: TGTGCCACCAGTGATAACAGGGTCCTATCGTACTATGGCTACACCTTC.

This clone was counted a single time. The CDR3 is CASKRGRNTIYF. The DNA of the CDR3 is TGTGCCAGCAAGAGGGGGAGAAACACCATATATTTT. V and J are TRBV12-3 or TRBV12-4 and TRBJ1-3, with a possible D match to TRBD1 (6 bases). V was pared by 7 bases and J by 5 bases, with 9 bases between. CDR3 size: 12 residues.

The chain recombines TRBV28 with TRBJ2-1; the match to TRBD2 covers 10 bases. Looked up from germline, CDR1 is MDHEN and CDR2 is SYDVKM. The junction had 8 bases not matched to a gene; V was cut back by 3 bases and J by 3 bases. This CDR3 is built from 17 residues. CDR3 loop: CASSFSLAGLLYNEQFF. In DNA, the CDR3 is TGTGCCAGCAGTTTCTCACTAGCGGGACTCCTCTACAATGAGCAGTTCTTC.